This T cell receptor beta chain was recorded in a study of early T cells in non-severe SARS-CoV-2 infection. This clonotype was counted only a few times. In germline, CDR1 is SEHNR, CDR2 FQNEAQ (reference sequence). Deletions cut 6 bases from V and 5 bases from J, with 13 bases between. The CDR3 sequence is 14 residues long. Via MiXCR, TCRdb re-called the 5' RACE reads, giving one row per CDR3 protein. Seen here are more than 60,000 distinct CDR3 sequences, roughly 13% observed once, and the top ten hold 6%. This receptor was obtained from an adult who was a healthcare worker with PCR-confirmed SARS-CoV-2 infection or an uninfected control (not recorded which). J is TRBJ1-4 and V is TRBV7-9, with a weak D call TRBD1 (5 bases). Sequencing used whole blood. CDR3 DNA: TGTGCCAGCAGGCACGGGACCCTCAATGAAAAACTGTTTTTT. Protein product: CASRHGTLNEKLFF.